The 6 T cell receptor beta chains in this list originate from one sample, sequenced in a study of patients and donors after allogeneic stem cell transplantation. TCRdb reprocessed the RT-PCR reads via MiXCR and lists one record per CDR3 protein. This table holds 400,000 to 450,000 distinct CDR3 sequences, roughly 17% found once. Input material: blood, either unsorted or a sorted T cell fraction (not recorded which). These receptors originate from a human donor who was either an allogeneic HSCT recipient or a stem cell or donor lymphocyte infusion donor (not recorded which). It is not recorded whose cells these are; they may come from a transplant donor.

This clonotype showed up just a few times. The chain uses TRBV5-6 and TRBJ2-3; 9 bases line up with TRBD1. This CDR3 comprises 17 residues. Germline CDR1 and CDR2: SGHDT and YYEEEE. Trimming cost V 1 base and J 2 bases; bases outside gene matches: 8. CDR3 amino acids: CASSLPAGTGTTDTQYF. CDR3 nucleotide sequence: TGTGCCAGCAGCTTGCCAGCCGGGACAGGGACCACAGATACGCAGTATTTT.

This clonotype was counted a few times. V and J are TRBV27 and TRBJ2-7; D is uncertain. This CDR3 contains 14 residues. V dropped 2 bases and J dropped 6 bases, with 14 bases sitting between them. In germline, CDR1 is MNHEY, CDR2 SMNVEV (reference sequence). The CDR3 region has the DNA TGTGCCAGCAGTTTACAGCTCCCTCCTGGCGAGCAGTACTTC. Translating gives CASSLQLPPGEQYF.

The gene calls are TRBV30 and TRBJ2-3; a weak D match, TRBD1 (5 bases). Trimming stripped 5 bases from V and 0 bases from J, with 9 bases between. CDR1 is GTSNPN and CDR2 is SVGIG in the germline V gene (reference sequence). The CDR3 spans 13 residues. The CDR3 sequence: CAWEPGSTDTQYF. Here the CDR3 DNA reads TGTGCCTGGGAGCCAGGGAGCACAGATACGCAGTATTTT.

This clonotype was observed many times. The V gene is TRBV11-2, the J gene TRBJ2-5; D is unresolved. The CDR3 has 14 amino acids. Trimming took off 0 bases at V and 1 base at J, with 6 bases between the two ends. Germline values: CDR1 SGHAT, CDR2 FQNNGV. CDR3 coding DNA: TGTGCCAGCAGCTTAGAAGGCAGCCAAGAGACCCAGTACTTC. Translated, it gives CASSLEGSQETQYF.

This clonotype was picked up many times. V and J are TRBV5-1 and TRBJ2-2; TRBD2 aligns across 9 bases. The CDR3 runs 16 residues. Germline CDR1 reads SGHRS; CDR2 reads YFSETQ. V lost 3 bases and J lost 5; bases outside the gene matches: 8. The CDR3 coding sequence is TGCGCCAGCAGCTCCTGGACTAGCGATCGGACCGGGGAGCTGTTTTTT. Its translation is CASSSWTSDRTGELFF. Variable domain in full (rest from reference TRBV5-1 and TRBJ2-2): KAGVTQTPRYLIKTRGQQVTLSCSPISGHRSVSWYQQTPGQGLQFLFEYFSETQRNKGNFPGRFSGRQFSNSRSEMNVSTLELGDSALYLCASSSWTSDRTGELFFGEGSRLTVL.

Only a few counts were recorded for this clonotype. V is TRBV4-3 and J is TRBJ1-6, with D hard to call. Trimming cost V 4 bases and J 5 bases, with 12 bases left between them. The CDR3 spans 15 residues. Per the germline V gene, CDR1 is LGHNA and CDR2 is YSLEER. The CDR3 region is CASSLAGFDNSPLHF. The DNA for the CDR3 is TGCGCCAGCAGCCTTGCTGGCTTCGATAATTCACCCCTCCACTTT.